This TCR beta chain was documented in a study of beta chain features in type 1 diabetes. Germline V gives CDR1 SQVTM, CDR2 ANQGSEA. Trimming cost V 4 bases and J 8 bases; bases outside gene matches: 7. The CDR3 runs 14 residues. Sequencing targeted expressed TCRB transcripts, as all isolated RNA had been reverse transcribed. The protocol was immunoSEQ multiplex PCR, while the TCRdb copy is restricted to in-frame clones and leaves out a portion. The data show 150,000 to 180,000 clones, 10% seen once. Study outcomes and limitations: All four CD4+ subsets from Type 1 diabetes patients carried moderately but significantly shorter TCRB CDR3s. Reduced insertions and increased deletions marked VDJ junctions in type 1 diabetes patients.

This clone showed up just a few times. Its target is not known. The source is a man in his thirties or forties with type 1 diabetes. The chain carries TRBV29-1 and TRBJ2-1; TRBD2 aligns across 11 bases. The material sequenced was central memory CD4+ T cells from blood. The DNA of the CDR3 is TGCAGCGTTGTCACTAGCGGGAGTGTCGATGAGCAGTTCTTC. Encoded protein: CSVVTSGSVDEQFF.